The rows below give T cell receptor beta chains drawn from one sample of a study of T cell repertoires in cytomegalovirus infection. TCRdb passed the reads through MiXCR, listing each CDR3 protein once. The sample records 630,000 or so distinct CDR3 sequences, approximately 24% being singletons. Sequenced: CD8+ T cells from PBMCs. These receptors were obtained from a human donor in good health (CMV status not recorded). Some clones in this sample may be carry-over from other donors' samples. Each CDR3 is given with its conserved first and last residue. The D gene is left open where the match is weak. A row's size may be missing; if present it is once, few, many or a size class.

cdr3_nt: TGTGCCAGCAGCCGCCCTACTAGCGGGGCTTTTAGCTCCTACAATGAGCAGTTCTTC
cdr3_aa: CASSRPTSGAFSSYNEQFF
v_call: TRBV7-9
clone_size: -
j_call: TRBJ2-1
d_call: TRBD2

cdr3_nt: TGTGCCAGCAGTTTAAGGGGGGACAGGCCATACAATGAGCAGTTCTTC
cdr3_aa: CASSLRGDRPYNEQFF
v_call: TRBV28
clone_size: many
j_call: TRBJ2-1
d_call: TRBD1

cdr3_nt: TGTGCCAGCAGTGGACTAGCGGACCTCTACAATGAGCAGTTCTTC
cdr3_aa: CASSGLADLYNEQFF
v_call: TRBV2
clone_size: -
j_call: TRBJ2-1
d_call: TRBD2

cdr3_nt: TGTGCCAGCAGTCGCCGGGACGCCTCCTACGAGCAGTACTTC
cdr3_aa: CASSRRDASYEQYF
v_call: TRBV7-9
clone_size: -
j_call: TRBJ2-7
d_call: -

cdr3_nt: TGTGCCAGCAGTTCCCTTGGACAGGGAACAATGAACACTGAAGCTTTCTTT
cdr3_aa: CASSSLGQGTMNTEAFF
v_call: TRBV6-5
clone_size: -
j_call: TRBJ1-1
d_call: TRBD1

cdr3_nt: TGTGCCAGCAGTTTATATGGCATCGAAGCTTTCTTT
cdr3_aa: CASSLYGIEAFF
v_call: TRBV28
clone_size: few
j_call: TRBJ1-1
d_call: -

cdr3_nt: TGTGCCAGCAGCTCCCTCCCCCTTCGGGCAGGGAGGGAAACTGAAGCTTTCTTT
cdr3_aa: CASSSLPLRAGRETEAFF
v_call: TRBV7-6
clone_size: many
j_call: TRBJ1-1
d_call: -

cdr3_nt: TGTGCCAGCACTGGGGTTAGCAGAGATTCGCAGTATTTT
cdr3_aa: CASTGVSRDSQYF
v_call: TRBV6-6
clone_size: -
j_call: TRBJ2-3
d_call: -

cdr3_nt: TGTGCCAGCAGCCCCGCTGGATCCCTAGCTAACTATGGCTACACCTTC
cdr3_aa: CASSPAGSLANYGYTF
v_call: TRBV7-9
clone_size: many
j_call: TRBJ1-2
d_call: -

cdr3_nt: TGCAGCGCCTTGACCGGAGATAATTCACCCCTCCACTTT
cdr3_aa: CSALTGDNSPLHF
v_call: TRBV29-1
clone_size: -
j_call: TRBJ1-6
d_call: -

cdr3_nt: TGCAGTGCCCCCGGCCCTCCGGGGGGATTATTTGAGCAGTTCTTC
cdr3_aa: CSAPGPPGGLFEQFF
v_call: TRBV20-1
clone_size: -
j_call: TRBJ2-1
d_call: TRBD2

cdr3_nt: TGTGCCAGCAGCTCGACGGGACAGTTTCTCTCTGGGGCCAACGTCCTGACTTTC
cdr3_aa: CASSSTGQFLSGANVLTF
v_call: TRBV6-2/TRBV6-3
clone_size: -
j_call: TRBJ2-6
d_call: TRBD1

cdr3_nt: TGTGCCAGCAGCTGGGGGGATCGACTTAGAGAAGAGACACCCCTCCACTTT
cdr3_aa: CASSWGDRLREETPLHF
v_call: TRBV7-9
clone_size: many
j_call: TRBJ1-6
d_call: -

cdr3_nt: TGCAGTGGTTCGCGGGGCAAGGACTACAATGAGCAGTTCTTC
cdr3_aa: CSGSRGKDYNEQFF
v_call: TRBV20-1
clone_size: few
j_call: TRBJ2-1
d_call: -

cdr3_nt: TGCAGCGTTGTAGGATGGCGGGGGGGATACAATGAGCAGTTCTTC
cdr3_aa: CSVVGWRGGYNEQFF
v_call: TRBV29-1
clone_size: -
j_call: TRBJ2-1
d_call: TRBD2

cdr3_nt: TGCAGCGTAAGCGGGGGTCCGTACGAGCAGTACTTC
cdr3_aa: CSVSGGPYEQYF
v_call: TRBV29-1
clone_size: -
j_call: TRBJ2-7
d_call: TRBD2

cdr3_nt: TGTGCCAGCAGCTTAGGCGCTAAGCAGTTCTTC
cdr3_aa: CASSLGAKQFF
v_call: TRBV7-9
clone_size: -
j_call: TRBJ2-1
d_call: -

cdr3_nt: TGTGCCAGCAGCTTGGCGGGGGGCCGCCCGGAGACCCAGTACTTC
cdr3_aa: CASSLAGGRPETQYF
v_call: TRBV5-6
clone_size: -
j_call: TRBJ2-5
d_call: -

cdr3_nt: TGCGCCAGCAGCCAAGAACAGGGAAGGGGCACTGAAGCTTTCTTT
cdr3_aa: CASSQEQGRGTEAFF
v_call: TRBV4-1
clone_size: once
j_call: TRBJ1-1
d_call: -

cdr3_nt: TGCAGCGTTGAAGCCCCAGATAGGGCAGGCCTGAACACTGAAGCTTTCTTT
cdr3_aa: CSVEAPDRAGLNTEAFF
v_call: TRBV29-1
clone_size: few
j_call: TRBJ1-1
d_call: -

cdr3_nt: TGTGCCAGCAGCTTACCGGGATATAATTCACCCCTCCACTTT
cdr3_aa: CASSLPGYNSPLHF
v_call: TRBV7-2
clone_size: many
j_call: TRBJ1-6
d_call: -

cdr3_nt: TGTGCCAGCAGTCCCAGGGACAGGGGATACACTGAAGCTTTCTTT
cdr3_aa: CASSPRDRGYTEAFF
v_call: TRBV28
clone_size: -
j_call: TRBJ1-1
d_call: TRBD1

cdr3_nt: TGTAGTGCGAGAGCGGGGAACTCCTACGAGCAGTACTTC
cdr3_aa: CSARAGNSYEQYF
v_call: TRBV20-1
clone_size: -
j_call: TRBJ2-7
d_call: TRBD2

cdr3_nt: TGTGCCAGCAGCTTGTCGGTGGGCCTGACAGAAGACACTGAAGCTTTCTTT
cdr3_aa: CASSLSVGLTEDTEAFF
v_call: TRBV5-6
clone_size: few
j_call: TRBJ1-1
d_call: -

cdr3_nt: TGTGCCAGCAGCTTAACGACAGGGGTCCTCTCTGGGGCCAACGTCCTGACTTTC
cdr3_aa: CASSLTTGVLSGANVLTF
v_call: TRBV7-6
clone_size: many
j_call: TRBJ2-6
d_call: TRBD1

cdr3_nt: TGTGCCAGCAGTTTCTCCCCCCCGGGACAGGTATACAATGAGCAGTTCTTC
cdr3_aa: CASSFSPPGQVYNEQFF
v_call: TRBV27
clone_size: few
j_call: TRBJ2-1
d_call: TRBD1

cdr3_nt: TGTGCCAGCAGCGGGGGGACAGGTCGGTCGGACACTGAAGCTTTCTTT
cdr3_aa: CASSGGTGRSDTEAFF
v_call: TRBV7-6
clone_size: few
j_call: TRBJ1-1
d_call: TRBD1

cdr3_nt: TGTGCCAGCAGCCAAACCTCTAGCGGCCCTTTGGACAATGAGCAGTTCTTC
cdr3_aa: CASSQTSSGPLDNEQFF
v_call: TRBV14
clone_size: -
j_call: TRBJ2-1
d_call: TRBD2

cdr3_nt: TGCAGTGCTAGAGATGCGGCAGATAGCAATCAGCCCCAGCATTTT
cdr3_aa: CSARDAADSNQPQHF
v_call: TRBV20-1
clone_size: -
j_call: TRBJ1-5
d_call: -

cdr3_nt: TGTGCCAGCAGCTTAGCGCTTTGGGAAATTAACACCGGGGAGCTGTTTTTT
cdr3_aa: CASSLALWEINTGELFF
v_call: TRBV7-9
clone_size: few
j_call: TRBJ2-2
d_call: -

cdr3_nt: TGCAGCGTTCTGGACGGCACTAGCAATCAGCCCCAGCATTTT
cdr3_aa: CSVLDGTSNQPQHF
v_call: TRBV29-1
clone_size: -
j_call: TRBJ1-5
d_call: -

cdr3_nt: TGTGCCAGCAGGTACGGACCGACAGGGGAAGGTGAGCAGTTCTTC
cdr3_aa: CASRYGPTGEGEQFF
v_call: TRBV6-5
clone_size: few
j_call: TRBJ2-1
d_call: TRBD1

cdr3_nt: TGTGCCAGCCGCCCGTCCGAAGGAAGCTCCTACAATGAGCAGTTCTTC
cdr3_aa: CASRPSEGSSYNEQFF
v_call: TRBV7-9
clone_size: many
j_call: TRBJ2-1
d_call: -

cdr3_nt: TGTGCCAGCAGTACGCCCGTGACAGGGACCTACAATGAGCAGTTCTTC
cdr3_aa: CASSTPVTGTYNEQFF
v_call: TRBV28
clone_size: many
j_call: TRBJ2-1
d_call: TRBD1

cdr3_nt: TGTGCCAGCAGCTTAGATGCGGTGCTAGCGGGGGAAGAGACCCAGTACTTC
cdr3_aa: CASSLDAVLAGEETQYF
v_call: TRBV7-8
clone_size: many
j_call: TRBJ2-5
d_call: TRBD2

cdr3_nt: TGTGTCCCAAGTCCCGTGAAAGACTCCTATAATTCACCCCTCCACTTT
cdr3_aa: CVPSPVKDSYNSPLHF
v_call: TRBV6-4
clone_size: -
j_call: TRBJ1-6
d_call: -

cdr3_nt: TGTGCCACCACCAGGGGACTAGCGGGGGGACTGTACCAAGAGACCCAGTACTTC
cdr3_aa: CATTRGLAGGLYQETQYF
v_call: TRBV12-3/TRBV12-4
clone_size: -
j_call: TRBJ2-5
d_call: TRBD2

cdr3_nt: TGTGCTAGTGGTTTGGTAGTGAATGAGCAGTTCTTC
cdr3_aa: CASGLVVNEQFF
v_call: TRBV12-5
clone_size: -
j_call: TRBJ2-1
d_call: -

cdr3_nt: TGCAGTGCCCCCATTAGAAGAGGTGAAGCTTTCTTT
cdr3_aa: CSAPIRRGEAFF
v_call: TRBV20-1
clone_size: -
j_call: TRBJ1-1
d_call: -

cdr3_nt: TGTGCCACCAGCAGCGATAGCGGGGAGAACACCGGGGAGCTGTTTTTT
cdr3_aa: CATSSDSGENTGELFF
v_call: TRBV15
clone_size: -
j_call: TRBJ2-2
d_call: TRBD2

cdr3_nt: TGTGCCAGCAGTTCCACGACAGAGCAAGAGACCCAGTACTTC
cdr3_aa: CASSSTTEQETQYF
v_call: TRBV6-1
clone_size: -
j_call: TRBJ2-5
d_call: -

cdr3_nt: TGTGCCAGCAGCTTAGAGGGGGACAGGCTCAACTATGGCTACACCTTC
cdr3_aa: CASSLEGDRLNYGYTF
v_call: TRBV7-2
clone_size: -
j_call: TRBJ1-2
d_call: TRBD1

cdr3_nt: TGCGCCAGCAGCCACAGGGACGATACGCAGTATTTT
cdr3_aa: CASSHRDDTQYF
v_call: TRBV4-1
clone_size: few
j_call: TRBJ2-3
d_call: -

cdr3_nt: TGTGCCATCAGGGACAGGGAAGAAGCTTTCTTT
cdr3_aa: CAIRDREEAFF
v_call: TRBV10-3
clone_size: few
j_call: TRBJ1-1
d_call: TRBD1

cdr3_nt: TGTGCCACCAGCAGAGAAAAATGGGGGGCTACGCAGTATTTT
cdr3_aa: CATSREKWGATQYF
v_call: TRBV15
clone_size: few
j_call: TRBJ2-3
d_call: -